The T cell receptor (beta chain) described here comes from a study of blood T cell repertoires in COVID-19. Study summary: From the United States, Italy and Spain came samples of acute and convalescent COVID-19. Sample material is recorded as cDNA or gDNA derived from T cells, B-cell-depleted T cells, or PBMCs.

Source study methods: Cell counts per sample came from amplifying reference gene primers. Some clones are missing from TCRdb's copy, which holds only in-frame ones; the method was immunoSEQ multiplex PCR. The V and J calls and clone size come from that table; D and trimming were worked out from the DNA. The data contain about 160,000 clones, around 90% of them singletons. Comment on this clone: This specimen includes other DNA sequences encoding the same CDR3.

This CDR3 is built from 11 residues. Trimming cost V 1 base and J 5 bases, with 2 bases left between them. The germline V gene has CDR1 LGHDT and CDR2 YNNKEL (reference sequence). The chain carries TRBV3-1 (or the pseudogene TRBV3-2) and TRBJ2-5, with D hard to call. The sequence was collected from a man aged 55 to 70 with acute or convalescent COVID-19. The specimen sequenced was peripheral blood. CDR3 bases: TGTGCCAGCAGCCAAGCGGAGACCCAGTACTTC. Encoded protein: CASSQAETQYF.